Below are 21 T cell receptor beta chains sequenced from a single sample in a study of blood T cell repertoires in COVID-19 (dated by TCRdb to 2018 to 2021). Libraries were constructed by the immunoSEQ multiplex PCR assay. The source is immuneACCESS, and TCRdb retained only in-frame sequences with V and J called. Part of the clones is not carried over; for the studies checked, unresolved V genes explain less than half of this, and the remainder is unexplained. The table for this sample lists around 250,000 clones; about 83% of them were counted only once. The ten largest clones capture about 1.5% of the sample. Specimen: peripheral blood. The receptors here all came from a woman aged 40 to 50 who had recovered from COVID-19.

This chain uses TRBV24-1 with TRBJ1-2, with a tentative D call TRBD1 (6 bases). The CDR3 covers 17 residues. Looked up from germline, CDR1 is KGHDR and CDR2 is SFDVKD. The V and J ends lost 3 bases and 6 bases respectively, with 22 bases between them. The CDR3, as DNA: TGTGCCACCAGTGATCCCAGTACACAGGGACTAGCAGATGGCTACACCTTC. Encoded protein: CATSDPSTQGLADGYTF.

This rearrangement joins TRBV4-1 to TRBJ2-7, with 9 positions matching TRBD1. CDR1 is MGHRA, CDR2 YSYEKL, per germline. V was pared by 4 bases and J by 3 bases, with 4 bases of the junction left unmatched. The CDR3 runs 14 residues. CDR3 region: CASSPGTGNYEQYF. DNA for the CDR3: TGCGCCAGCAGCCCTGGGACAGGGAACTACGAGCAGTACTTC.

The CDR3 DNA is TGTGCCTGGACACGCAGTACCAATCAGCCCCAGCATTTT. Its protein is CAWTRSTNQPQHF. V is TRBV30 and J is TRBJ1-5; D unclear. V lost 4 bases and J lost 3, with 10 bases in between. This CDR3 spans 13 amino acids. Germline assignment: CDR1 GTSNPN and CDR2 SVGIG (reference sequence).

The chain has TRBV19 and TRBJ1-5; D not certain. Germline CDR1 is LNHDA and CDR2 is SQIVND (reference sequence). The CDR3 is 13 residues long. The V gene lost 3 bases and the J gene lost 4 bases, with 7 bases spanning the gap. The CDR3 is CASSIFPNQPQHF. The CDR3 nucleotides are TGTGCCAGTAGTATTTTTCCAAATCAGCCCCAGCATTTT.

This clone was seen a single time. The chain couples TRBV6-6 to TRBJ1-2; the D gene is possibly TRBD1 (5 bases). The CDR3 has 12 residues. Germline loops: CDR1 MNHNY, CDR2 SVGAGI (reference sequence). V lost 6 bases and J 4 bases, leaving 9 bases between the germline ends. The CDR3 loop is CASSQGAYGYTF. The CDR3 DNA is TGTGCCAGCAGCCAGGGTGCCTATGGCTACACCTTC.

This clone was detected once. The chain combines TRBV3-1 (or the pseudogene TRBV3-2) with TRBJ1-3, with no clear D. CDR3 length: 16 amino acids. Germline V gene sequence: CDR1 LGHDT, CDR2 YNNKEL (reference sequence). V was cut by 0 bases and J by 2 bases, with 11 bases left in between. The CDR3 is CASSQEGRTPGNTIYF. The CDR3, as DNA: TGTGCCAGCAGCCAAGAAGGAAGGACTCCTGGAAACACCATATATTTT.

The chain recombines TRBV28 with TRBJ1-5; maybe TRBD1 (6 bases). The CDR3 runs to 16 residues. V lost 2 bases and J 4 bases, leaving 15 bases between the germline ends. Per germline, CDR1 MDHEN and CDR2 SYDVKM. This CDR3 reads CASSLGGGAANQPQHF. As DNA, the CDR3 is TGTGCCAGCAGTTTAGGCGGGGGGGCAGCAAATCAGCCCCAGCATTTT.

The V and J genes are TRBV9 and TRBJ2-7, with TRBD1 identical over 10 bases. The ends lost 4 bases at V and 0 bases at J; junction bases unmatched: 16. The germline V gene encodes CDR1 SGDLS and CDR2 YYNGEE. The CDR3 totals 19 residues. Here the CDR3 reads CASSLRDRGEVRYSYEQYF. The CDR3 DNA follows: TGTGCCAGCAGCCTAAGGGACAGGGGAGAGGTGAGGTACTCCTACGAGCAGTACTTC. Full variable domain (rest looked up from reference TRBV9 and TRBJ2-7): DSGVTQTPKHLITATGQRVTLRCSPRSGDLSVYWYQQSLDQGLQFLIQYYNGEERAKGNILERFSAQQFPDLHSELNLSSLELGDSALYFCASSLRDRGEVRYSYEQYFGPGTRLTVT.

The rearrangement uses TRBV7-2 and TRBJ2-3, with 9 bases identical to TRBD2. Trimming at V came to 1 base and at J to 3 bases, leaving 11 bases not matched to a gene. This CDR3 comprises 18 residues. The germline V gene has CDR1 SGHTA and CDR2 FQGNSA. The CDR3: CASSLVYPGAGGTDTQYF. For the CDR3, the DNA is TGTGCCAGCAGCTTAGTGTACCCGGGAGCGGGGGGTACAGATACGCAGTATTTT.

This chain joins TRBV7-2 and TRBJ2-5; 11 bases map to TRBD2. Germline CDR1 SGHTA, CDR2 FQGNSA. V lost 4 bases to trimming and J lost 5 bases; unmatched junction nucleotides: 6. This CDR3 region has 15 residues. CDR3 amino acids: CASSSIAGGWETQYF. The CDR3 DNA follows: TGTGCCAGCAGCTCTATAGCGGGGGGGTGGGAGACCCAGTACTTC.

The chain is built from TRBV19 and TRBJ1-5; TRBD1 aligns across 7 bases. V lost 6 bases to trimming and J lost 9 bases; unmatched junction nucleotides: 5. The CDR3 covers 12 residues. Germline CDR1 reads LNHDA; CDR2 reads SQIVND (reference sequence). CDR3 region: CASSDRERPQHF. The CDR3 DNA reads as TGTGCCAGTAGCGACAGGGAACGGCCCCAGCATTTT.

In nucleotides, the CDR3 is TGTGCCAGCAGCAAACAGAATAATTCACCCCTCCACTTT. It specifies CASSKQNNSPLHF. This chain links TRBV5-4 with TRBJ1-6; D unresolved. There are 13 residues in the CDR3. V was shortened by 4 bases and J by 5 bases, with 7 bases between the two germline ends. Looked up from germline, CDR1 is SGHNT and CDR2 is YYREEE (reference sequence).

CDR3 DNA sequence: TGCGCCAGCAGCTTAGGCCCGACAGGGACCATGGGCACCGGGGAGCTGTTTTTT. Translated, it gives CASSLGPTGTMGTGELFF. The genes are TRBV5-1 and TRBJ2-2; 7 bases agree with TRBD1. Germline V CDR1 and CDR2: SGHRS, YFSETQ. V lost 2 bases to trimming and J lost 4 bases; unmatched junction nucleotides: 14. The CDR3 consists of 18 residues.

J is TRBJ2-3 and V is TRBV7-3, with D uncertain. V shed 1 base and J shed 7 bases, with 9 bases lying between them. CDR1 SGHTA and CDR2 FQGTGA come from the germline V gene. The CDR3 sequence is 13 residues long. CDR3 nucleotides: TGTGCCAGCAGCTTAAACAGTGACCATACGCAGTATTTT. It codes for CASSLNSDHTQYF.

The chain links TRBV30 to TRBJ2-1, with TRBD2 matching over 13 bases. Losses at the gene ends were 4 bases for V and 3 bases for J; bases not matched to a gene: 12. This CDR3 region has 18 residues. Germline V gene sequence: CDR1 GTSNPN, CDR2 SVGIG (reference sequence). This CDR3 reads CAWKRLAGGGALYNEQFF. The CDR3 region has the DNA TGTGCCTGGAAAAGACTAGCGGGGGGCGGTGCCCTCTACAATGAGCAGTTCTTC.

The rearrangement uses TRBV4-1 and TRBJ2-1, with 11 bases matching TRBD2. Per the germline V gene, CDR1 is MGHRA and CDR2 is YSYEKL. The V and J ends lost 0 bases and 5 bases, in that order; junction bases with no gene match: 6. This CDR3 region has 17 residues. The CDR3 is CASSQDRLAGRNNEQFF. The CDR3 nucleotides read TGCGCCAGCAGCCAAGATCGACTAGCGGGGCGCAACAATGAGCAGTTCTTC.

The chain carries TRBV18 and TRBJ1-4, with D unresolved. Germline assignment: CDR1 KGHSH and CDR2 LQKENI. The CDR3 consists of 15 residues. V was clipped by 5 bases and J by 3 bases, with 13 bases between them. CDR3 region: CASSTTQTPNEKLFF. CDR3 coding DNA: TGTGCCAGCTCAACTACCCAGACCCCTAATGAAAAACTGTTTTTT. The full variable domain, completed using reference TRBV18 and TRBJ1-4, is NAGVMQNPRHLVRRRGQEARLRCSPMKGHSHVYWYRQLPEEGLKFMVYLQKENIIDESGMPKERFSAEFPKEGPSILRIQQVVRGDSAAYFCASSTTQTPNEKLFFGSGTQLSVL.

The gene calls are TRBV5-1 and TRBJ2-5, with D possibly matching TRBD1 (6 bases). This CDR3 comprises 13 residues. Trimming cost V 0 bases and J 3 bases, with 6 bases left between them. The germline CDR1 and CDR2 sequences are SGHRS and YFSETQ. CDR3 sequence: CASSLGTEETQYF. CDR3 in DNA: TGCGCCAGCAGCTTGGGGACAGAAGAGACCCAGTACTTC.

The rearrangement links TRBV3-1 (or the pseudogene TRBV3-2) to TRBJ1-2; no clear D. This CDR3 has 13 residues. The ends were cut back, 1 base at V and 4 bases at J, with 7 bases in the middle. Germline V gives CDR1 LGHDT, CDR2 YNNKEL (reference sequence). DNA of the CDR3: TGTGCCAGCAGCCAAGCTGGCCGCTATGGCTACACCTTC. Translated, it gives CASSQAGRYGYTF.

This chain connects TRBV3-1 (or the pseudogene TRBV3-2) to TRBJ1-1, with D possibly TRBD1 on 6 matching bases. The CDR3 loop spans 13 amino acids. Trimming took off 1 base at V and 8 bases at J, with 11 bases between the two ends. The germline V gene encodes CDR1 LGHDT and CDR2 YNNKEL (reference sequence). The CDR3 DNA sequence: TGTGCCAGCAGCCAAGGTACAAGGGGGGAAGCTTTCTTT. Translating it yields CASSQGTRGEAFF.

The chain recombines TRBV19 with TRBJ1-1, with 7 positions matching TRBD1. The J segment lost 4 bases and the V segment lost 6 bases, leaving 11 bases of the junction unmatched. CDR3 size: 15 residues. CDR1 is LNHDA and CDR2 is SQIVND in the germline V gene (reference sequence). The CDR3, as DNA: TGTGCCAGTAGAGAGACAGGGATAAGGGGCACTGAAGCTTTCTTT. Amino acid sequence: CASRETGIRGTEAFF. The full variable domain, its missing parts supplied by reference TRBV19 and TRBJ1-1, is DGGITQSPKYLFRKEGQNVTLSCEQNLNHDAMYWYRQDPGQGLRLIYYSQIVNDFQKGDIAEGYSVSREKKESFPLTVTSAQKNPTAFYLCASRETGIRGTEAFFGQGTRLTVV.